A selection of T cell receptor beta chains follows, all from one sample in a study of cytomegalovirus exposure and HLA in healthy donors. Libraries were prepared by immunoSEQ multiplex PCR; TCRdb keeps only in-frame clonotypes and omits some of them. Counted here are 200,000 to 250,000 clones, 75% to 90% occurring once; the ten biggest clones make up roughly 0.66%. The sample was PBMCs. Every receptor here comes from a boy younger than 10 in good health and CMV-seronegative. CDR3s leave out the opening cysteine and the closing phenylalanine or tryptophan. Fields, in order: CDR3 protein, J gene, V gene.

CDR3: ASTLGGTVLH; J: TRBJ1-6; V: TRBV6-5
CDR3: ASSPRLAGGQTQY; J: TRBJ2-3; V: TRBV7-2
CDR3: ASSIDSGVRGHEQF; J: TRBJ2-1; V: TRBV19
CDR3: ASSPGTVYEQY; J: TRBJ2-7; V: TRBV19
CDR3: ASSLGGQGTGELF; J: TRBJ2-2; V: TRBV5-4
CDR3: ASSLLQAYEQY; J: TRBJ2-7; V: TRBV7-2
CDR3: SVGRTETYQETQY; J: TRBJ2-5; V: TRBV29-1
CDR3: ASSEGAYYEQY; J: -; V: TRBV2
CDR3: ASSFSQGSYNEQF; J: TRBJ2-1; V: TRBV27
CDR3: ASSGTGGGEKLF; J: TRBJ1-4; V: TRBV7-3
CDR3: ASSLEGGLYEQY; J: TRBJ2-7; V: TRBV5-1
CDR3: ASSEPRTGGYGYT; J: TRBJ1-2; V: TRBV6-1